The 24 T cell receptor beta chains in this list originate from one sample, sequenced in a study of shared clonotypes between healthy human individuals. Libraries were prepared by immunoSEQ multiplex PCR; TCRdb keeps only in-frame clonotypes and omits some of them. The repertoire holds 600,000 to 750,000 clones, 72% seen once, with 1.5% to 2% in the top ten. Source material: memory CD4+ T cells sorted from blood. Subset indicated: CD45RA-negative fraction. These receptors were obtained from a woman between 25 and 40 years old in good health.

The rearrangement links TRBV4-1 to TRBJ2-7, with 8 nucleotides matching TRBD2. V shed 2 bases and J 5 bases; nucleotides not matched to a gene: 8. Germline V lookup: CDR1 MGHRA, CDR2 YSYEKL. CDR3 length equals 15 residues. The CDR3 DNA sequence: TGCGCCAGCAGCCAAATAGCGGGAACGGGGAACGAGCAGTACTTC. It yields the protein CASSQIAGTGNEQYF.

The chain joins TRBV5-4 to TRBJ1-4; D not certain. V lost 5 bases, J lost 12 bases, and 14 bases lay in between. The CDR3 has 12 amino acids. In germline, CDR1 is SGHNT, CDR2 YYREEE (reference sequence). The CDR3, as DNA: TGTGCCAGCAGTCGTACTCCGGGAGAACTGTTTTTT. This encodes CASSRTPGELFF.

This sequence joins TRBV4-1 and TRBJ2-4; 8 bases line up with TRBD2. The V gene end was trimmed by 4 bases and the J gene end by 6 bases; junction bases not matched to a gene: 14. Germline V CDR1 and CDR2: MGHRA, YSYEKL. There are 17 residues in the CDR3. In nucleotides, the CDR3 is TGCGCCAGCAGCCTTGATGGGGCGGGAGGCATTGGAAACATTCAGTACTTC. Translation: CASSLDGAGGIGNIQYF.

The chain combines TRBV25-1 with TRBJ2-1; D is unresolved. Trimming stripped 4 bases from V and 2 bases from J, with 15 bases between. Germline V gene data show CDR1 as MGHDK and CDR2 as SYGVNS. The CDR3 runs 16 residues. CDR3 coding DNA: TGTGCCAGCAGTGCTTCCCTGAGCTCGGCCTACAATGAGCAGTTCTTC. This translates into CASSASLSSAYNEQFF. Filled out from reference TRBV25-1 and TRBJ2-1, the complete variable domain reads EADIYQTPRYLVIGTGKKITLECSQTMGHDKMYWYQQDPGMELHLIHYSYGVNSTEKGDLSSESTVSRIRTEHFPLTLESARPSHTSQYLCASSASLSSAYNEQFFGPGTRLTVL.

In this sample, this clone turned up a few times. The V and J genes are TRBV5-1 and TRBJ1-2, with 7 bases identical to TRBD1. The CDR3 covers 15 residues. Germline V gene data show CDR1 as SGHRS and CDR2 as YFSETQ. The V segment lost 3 bases and the J segment 8 bases; nucleotides outside the gene matches: 13. The CDR3 DNA reads TGCGCCAGCAGCTCCGGCGACCGGGACAGCGGGGGCTACACCTTC. Translating gives CASSSGDRDSGGYTF.

This clone was seen more than once but under ten times. The chain links TRBV7-9 to TRBJ2-7, with a weak D call TRBD1 (6 bases). From germline, CDR1 is SEHNR and CDR2 FQNEAQ (reference sequence). The V and J ends lost 1 base and 6 bases respectively, with 13 bases between them. There are 14 residues in the CDR3. DNA of the CDR3: TGTGCCAGCAGCTTAGAGACAGGATACTCCGAGCAGTACTTC. Residues: CASSLETGYSEQYF.

Only a few counts were recorded for this clone. The J gene is TRBJ1-1, the V gene TRBV5-1; D not resolved. Trimming took off 0 bases at V and 0 bases at J, with 9 bases between the two ends. The CDR3 runs to 15 residues. Germline CDR1 is SGHRS and CDR2 is YFSETQ. CDR3 loop: CASSLGVTMNTEAFF. CDR3 coding DNA: TGCGCCAGCAGCTTGGGAGTGACGATGAACACTGAAGCTTTCTTT.

V gene TRBV28 combines with J gene TRBJ2-1; D could derive from TRBD1 or TRBD2 (5 bases each). The length of the CDR3 is 16 residues. The V and J ends lost 5 bases and 2 bases respectively, with 16 bases between them. CDR1 and CDR2 (germline): MDHEN, SYDVKM. In DNA, the CDR3 is TGTGCCAGCAGTCCGCCCCTTGGGGGAGCCTACAATGAGCAGTTCTTC. Amino acids: CASSPPLGGAYNEQFF.

This clone has a handful of counts. The chain combines TRBV18 with TRBJ2-7; TRBD1 matches at 12 bases. Germline loops: CDR1 KGHSH, CDR2 LQKENI. The CDR3 sequence is 16 residues long. The V gene end was trimmed by 3 bases and the J gene end by 6 bases; junction bases not matched to a gene: 9. CDR3 bases: TGTGCCAGCTCACCCGGGACAGGGGGCTCGGGAGGCGAGCAGTACTTC. This codes for CASSPGTGGSGGEQYF.

The chain couples TRBV19 to TRBJ2-1; 12 positions agree with TRBD2. CDR1 is LNHDA and CDR2 is SQIVND in the germline V gene (reference sequence). This CDR3 is built from 15 residues. J was trimmed by 8 bases and V by 2 bases; bases with no gene match: 4. CDR3 amino acids: CASSITGTSGHEQFF. The CDR3 bases are TGTGCCAGTAGTATAACCGGGACTAGCGGGCATGAGCAGTTCTTC. Full variable domain (missing parts from reference TRBV19 and TRBJ2-1): DGGITQSPKYLFRKEGQNVTLSCEQNLNHDAMYWYRQDPGQGLRLIYYSQIVNDFQKGDIAEGYSVSREKKESFPLTVTSAQKNPTAFYLCASSITGTSGHEQFFGPGTRLTVL.

The V call is TRBV30, the J call TRBJ1-5; perhaps TRBD1 as D (5 bases). CDR1 is GTSNPN and CDR2 is SVGIG in the germline V gene (reference sequence). The V end was cut by 0 bases, the J end by 4 bases, with 7 bases between. CDR3 length equals 13 residues. The CDR3 protein is CAWSVEGNQPQHF. The CDR3 DNA sequence: TGTGCCTGGAGTGTAGAGGGGAATCAGCCCCAGCATTTT.

CDR3 nucleotide sequence: TGTGCCAGCACCCAAGCAAGCGGGAGGGTCCACTACGAGCAGTACTTC. This sequence encodes CASTQASGRVHYEQYF. J is TRBJ2-7 and V is TRBV2; TRBD2 agrees at 10 bases. V shed 7 bases, J shed 3 bases, and the junction held 12 bases outside the gene matches. Per the germline V gene, CDR1 is SNHLY and CDR2 is FYNNEI. This CDR3 contains 16 residues.

The chain uses TRBV11-2 and TRBJ2-7, with 7 bases identical to TRBD1. Unmatched junction bases numbered 7, after V lost 5 bases and J lost 0 bases. CDR1 SGHAT and CDR2 FQNNGV come from the germline V gene. The CDR3 is made up of 15 amino acids. The CDR3 DNA reads as TGTGCCAGCAGCCTCCGGGACAGAAGCTCCTACGAGCAGTACTTC. The encoded protein is CASSLRDRSSYEQYF.

This clone was found once. The J gene is TRBJ2-7, the V gene TRBV7-2; TRBD2 might be the D (6 bases). The CDR3 runs 16 residues. The ends were cut back, 5 bases at V and 1 base at J, with 18 bases in the middle. Germline CDR1 SGHTA, CDR2 FQGNSA. CDR3 sequence reads: CASSPIIGEVSYEQYF. Written as DNA, the CDR3 is TGTGCCAGCAGCCCCATCATTGGGGAGGTGTCCTACGAGCAGTACTTC.

The gene calls are TRBV27 and TRBJ1-1; D remains ambiguous. This CDR3 is built from 14 residues. The ends were cut back, 3 bases at V and 4 bases at J, with 12 bases in the middle. Germline values: CDR1 MNHEY, CDR2 SMNVEV (reference sequence). Here the CDR3 DNA reads TGTGCCAGCAGTTTTCTGGGTAAAGTCACTGAAGCTTTCTTT. Residues: CASSFLGKVTEAFF.

The J gene is TRBJ2-1, the V gene TRBV15, with 12 nucleotides matching TRBD2. The CDR3 covers 18 residues. Germline CDR1 LNHNV, CDR2 YYDKDF (reference sequence). With V trimmed by 3 bases and J by 4 bases, 10 bases remained unmatched. CDR3 DNA sequence: TGTGCCACCAGCAGCCGTAAACCGGGACTAGCGGGTTACAATGAGCAGTTCTTC. Protein: CATSSRKPGLAGYNEQFF.

This clone was picked up a small number of times. The chain has TRBV5-6 and TRBJ1-1, with D possibly being TRBD1 (6 bases). V shed 3 bases and J shed 4 bases, with 13 bases lying between them. The CDR3 length is 14 residues. Germline V gene lookup returns CDR1 SGHDT and CDR2 YYEEEE. The CDR3 protein is CASSSSRQATEAFF. The CDR3 DNA is TGTGCCAGCAGCTCTTCTCGACAGGCCACTGAAGCTTTCTTT.

This clone was seen just once. The same CDR3 also results from other DNA sequences found in this sample. The chain recombines TRBV28 with TRBJ2-7, with TRBD1 identical over 8 bases. With V trimmed by 4 bases and J by 0 bases, 5 bases remained unmatched. This CDR3 region has 15 residues. Per the germline V gene, CDR1 is MDHEN and CDR2 is SYDVKM. The DNA of the CDR3 is TGTGCCAGCAGTTCCTCCGGGACAGGCTCCTACGAGCAGTACTTC. Translated: CASSSSGTGSYEQYF.

This rearrangement joins TRBV13 to TRBJ2-3, with 11 bases aligning to TRBD1. The length of the CDR3 is 16 residues. Per germline, CDR1 PRHDT and CDR2 FYEKMQ (reference sequence). J gave up 3 bases and V 3 bases, and 5 bases lay outside the gene matches. The CDR3 DNA is TGTGCCAGCAGCTTTAGGGGACAGGGGGGGACAGATACGCAGTATTTT. Amino acid sequence: CASSFRGQGGTDTQYF.

In its sample, this clone was seen once. V and J are TRBV10-1 and TRBJ2-4; D may be TRBD2 (6 bases). The CDR3 consists of 14 residues. Trimming shortened V by 4 bases and J by 9 bases, and 16 bases separated the two germline ends. Germline lookup yields CDR1 WNHNN and CDR2 SYGVQD (reference sequence). CDR3 region: CASSAGSSVGIQYF. CDR3 DNA sequence: TGCGCCAGCAGTGCCGGGAGTAGCGTAGGCATTCAGTACTTC.

This rearrangement joins TRBV7-8 to TRBJ2-7; D unclear. Trimming shortened V by 5 bases and J by 3 bases, and 5 bases separated the two germline ends. Germline assignment: CDR1 SGHVS and CDR2 FQNEAQ. CDR3 length: 11 residues. The CDR3 spells CASSRGYEQYF. The CDR3 DNA sequence: TGTGCCAGCAGCCGTGGCTACGAGCAGTACTTC.

The chain carries TRBV18 and TRBJ2-7; D call uncertain. Germline CDR1 reads KGHSH; CDR2 reads LQKENI. V shed 2 bases and J shed 2 bases, with 10 bases lying between them. There are 14 residues in the CDR3. The CDR3 region has the DNA TGTGCCAGCTCACCATCGGGCCTTACCTACGAGCAGTACTTC. Translated: CASSPSGLTYEQYF.

Remarks on this clone: One base away lies a much larger clone, so this may be a sequencing read error. This rearrangement joins TRBV27 to TRBJ2-4; D gene unclear. V shed 7 bases and J shed 0 bases, with 7 bases lying between them. The CDR3 extends over 13 amino acids. Per the germline V gene, CDR1 is MNHEY and CDR2 is SMNVEV (reference sequence). The CDR3 coding sequence is TGTGCCAGCAAGGACCTAGCCAAAAACATTCAGTACTTC. Its protein product is CASKDLAKNIQYF.

Details on this clone: This may be a read error: a much more frequent sequence differs by one nucleotide. The chain carries TRBV7-2 and TRBJ2-3; TRBD2 aligns across 9 bases. CDR1 and CDR2 (germline): SGHTA, FQGNSA. The CDR3 contains 17 residues. The CDR3 sequence: CASSLGAGGGSTDMQYF. The CDR3 nucleotides read TGTGCCAGCAGCTTAGGGGCGGGAGGGGGCAGCACAGATATGCAGTATTTT.